This T cell receptor beta chain was captured in a study of control samples from healthy donors and cancer patients. This clone was detected once. The CDR3 covers 13 residues. CDR1 and CDR2 from the germline V gene are LGHNA and YNFKEQ. V shed 1 base and J shed 3 bases, with 7 bases lying between them. TCRdb's table, derived via immunoSEQ multiplex PCR, lists solely in-frame clones and lacks some. The sample includes tens of thousands of clones, more than 70% of them seen just once. This clonotype originated in a man between 60 and 75 years old with colorectal cancer. Specimen: PBMCs. This chain joins TRBV4-2 and TRBJ2-7; no firm D call. CDR3 sequence reads: CASSQGGNYEQYF. The CDR3, as DNA: TGTGCCAGCAGCCAAGGGGGTAACTACGAGCAGTACTTC.